Sequencing of this T cell receptor beta chain was carried out in a study of T cell repertoires in cytomegalovirus infection (dated by TCRdb to between 2019 and 2020). Regarding the research as a whole: The peptide stimulations were aimed at well-studied HLA-B-restricted epitopes as well as recently identified HLA-C-restricted CMV epitopes, whose presentation resists viral immunomodulation. Donor HLA type was relevant to the analysis, as public TCR beta signatures indicated carriage of CMV infection together with the matching HLA type.

About this clonotype itself: Its binding antigen is unknown. Within one base of it there is no much larger clone, and no base qualities were kept.

Broad study findings and their caveats: The ex vivo response was dominated by HLA-C-restricted CMV-specific TCR beta clonotypes, which also provided the single most frequent clonotype in two of eight donors. In both this cohort and an independent cohort of approximately 350 donors, the cumulative frequency of public TCR beta family members distinguished carriers of CMV infection plus the relevant HLA type.

The CDR3 runs 14 amino acids, cysteine and phenylalanine included. CDR3 DNA is the only sequence kept; it has 42 bases, read in frame from the first base. From V the trimming removes 2 bases and from J it removes 5 bases, while the gene matches leave 4 bases of the junction unaccounted for. From the germline V gene (reference sequence), CDR1 is MNHNY and CDR2 is SVGAGI. In light of the paper, this sample's treatment or condition label describes: in vitro stimulation with specific CMV peptide epitopes to enrich CMV-specific T cells. Sequencing was performed on an Illumina HiSeq 1500. TCRdb ran its own pipeline on the public reads, namely fastp trimming at Q25 and MiXCR clone calling, and kept in-frame beta chains. Entries are consolidated by CDR3 protein sequence, retaining the most common genes and DNA. This sample gives 43,000 or so distinct CDR3 sequences in total; about 19% of them show up just once. The ten largest make up 53% of the sample.

This TCR derives from a human donor in good health (CMV status not recorded). Some clones in this sample may be carry-over from other donors' samples. The V and J segments used are TRBV6-6 and TRBJ2-3, with 7 junctional bases fitting TRBD1. The source was CD8+ T cells from cultured PBMCs, collected from culture after CMV antigen stimulation. Read as DNA, the sequence is TGTGCCAGCAGTTACCCCGACAGGGAAGATACGCAGTATTTT. Translation gives CASSYPDREDTQYF.